What follows describes a single TCR beta chain. The data derive from a study of control samples from healthy donors and cancer patients. Libraries were prepared by immunoSEQ multiplex PCR; TCRdb keeps only in-frame clonotypes and omits some of them. Of more than 150,000 clones in the sample, approximately 90% were seen once. The sequencing sample was made of blood. The clonotype comes from a woman under 40 in good health.

As DNA, the CDR3 is TGTGCCAGTAGTATAACCACGAACACTGAAGCTTTCTTT. Its protein product is CASSITTNTEAFF. The J gene is TRBJ1-1, the V gene TRBV19; D is undetermined. Trimming cost V 2 bases and J 1 base, with 5 bases left between them. CDR3 length: 13 residues. Germline assignment: CDR1 LNHDA and CDR2 SQIVND (reference sequence).